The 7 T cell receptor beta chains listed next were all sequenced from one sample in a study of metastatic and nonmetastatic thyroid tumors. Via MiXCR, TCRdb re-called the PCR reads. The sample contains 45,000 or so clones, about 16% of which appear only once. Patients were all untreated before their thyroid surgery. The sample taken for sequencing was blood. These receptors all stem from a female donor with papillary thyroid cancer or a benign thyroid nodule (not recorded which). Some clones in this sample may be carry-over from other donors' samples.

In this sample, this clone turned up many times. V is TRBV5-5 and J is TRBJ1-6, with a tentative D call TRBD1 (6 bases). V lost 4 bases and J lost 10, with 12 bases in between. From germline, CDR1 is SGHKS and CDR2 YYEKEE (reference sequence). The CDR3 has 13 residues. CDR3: CASSKQGESPLHF. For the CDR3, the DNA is TGTGCCAGCAGCAAACAGGGCGAGTCACCCCTCCACTTT. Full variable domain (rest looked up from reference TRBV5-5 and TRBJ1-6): DAGVTQSPTHLIKTRGQQVTLRCSPISGHKSVSWYQQVLGQGPQFIFQYYEKEERGRGNFPDRFSARQFPNYSSELNVNALLLGDSALYLCASSKQGESPLHFGNGTRLTVT.

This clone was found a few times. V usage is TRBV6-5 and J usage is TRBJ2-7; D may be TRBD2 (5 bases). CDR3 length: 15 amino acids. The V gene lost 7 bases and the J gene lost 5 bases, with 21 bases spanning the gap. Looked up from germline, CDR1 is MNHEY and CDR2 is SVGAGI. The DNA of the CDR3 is TGTGCCAGCATTAATATGACGGCGGGTACCCACGAGCAGTACTTC. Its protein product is CASINMTAGTHEQYF.

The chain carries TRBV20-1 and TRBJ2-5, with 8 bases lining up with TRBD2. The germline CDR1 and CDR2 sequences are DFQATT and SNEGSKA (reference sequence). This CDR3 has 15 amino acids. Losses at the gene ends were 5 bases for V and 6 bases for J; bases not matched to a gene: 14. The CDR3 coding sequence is TGCAGTGCTCCGAGACGGAGCGGGAGTGGGAAGACCCAGTACTTC. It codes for CSAPRRSGSGKTQYF.

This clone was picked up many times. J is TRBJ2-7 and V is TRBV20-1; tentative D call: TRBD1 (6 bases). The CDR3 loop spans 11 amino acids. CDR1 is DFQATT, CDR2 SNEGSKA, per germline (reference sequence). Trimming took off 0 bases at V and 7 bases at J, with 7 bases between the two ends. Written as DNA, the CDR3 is TGCAGTGCTAGAGACAGGGGTGAGCAGTACTTC. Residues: CSARDRGEQYF.

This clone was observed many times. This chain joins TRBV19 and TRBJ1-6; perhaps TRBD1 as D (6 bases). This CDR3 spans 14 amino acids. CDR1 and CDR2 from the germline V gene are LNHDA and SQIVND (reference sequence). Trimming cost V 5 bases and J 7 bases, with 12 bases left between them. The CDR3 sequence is CASSPTGSNSPLHF. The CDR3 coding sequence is TGTGCCAGTAGTCCCACAGGGAGCAATTCACCCCTCCACTTT.

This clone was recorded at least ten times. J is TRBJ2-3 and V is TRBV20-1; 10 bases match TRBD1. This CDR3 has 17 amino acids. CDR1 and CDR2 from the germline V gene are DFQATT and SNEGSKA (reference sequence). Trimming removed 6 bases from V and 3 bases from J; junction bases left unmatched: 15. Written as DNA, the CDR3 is TGCAGTGCCGCGGGCCCGACAGGGGGCCATGGGACAGATACGCAGTATTTT. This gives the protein CSAAGPTGGHGTDTQYF.

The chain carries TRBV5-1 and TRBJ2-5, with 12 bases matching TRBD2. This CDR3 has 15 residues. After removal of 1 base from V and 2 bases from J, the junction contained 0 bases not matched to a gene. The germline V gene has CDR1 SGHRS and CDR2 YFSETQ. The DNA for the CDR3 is TGCGCCAGCAGCTTGCTAGCGGGGGGGCAAGAGACCCAGTACTTC. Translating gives CASSLLAGGQETQYF. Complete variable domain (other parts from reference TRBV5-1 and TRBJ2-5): KAGVTQTPRYLIKTRGQQVTLSCSPISGHRSVSWYQQTPGQGLQFLFEYFSETQRNKGNFPGRFSGRQFSNSRSEMNVSTLELGDSALYLCASSLLAGGQETQYFGPGTRLLVL.